The text below deals with one T cell receptor beta chain. What it binds is not known. Some clones are missing from TCRdb's copy, which holds only in-frame ones; the method was immunoSEQ multiplex PCR. The table shows about 100,000 clones, with almost 90% occurring only once. Germline assignment: CDR1 MGHRA and CDR2 YSYEKL. CDR3 length: 15 amino acids. V dropped 0 bases and J dropped 3 bases, with 11 bases sitting between them. Unstimulated Tregs (CD4+CD25+CD127-) and CD4+CD25- non-Tregs were sorted from PBMCs. This entry belongs to a study of Tregs in tolerant kidney transplant recipients. Study results and caveats: No direct test of biological reproducibility was done here. The small number of patients limits these findings pending further validation.

The receptor was isolated from a human donor who received a combined kidney and bone marrow transplant. Sequencing used CD4+ T cells from blood, obtained before the transplant. The chain recombines TRBV4-1 with TRBJ1-1; D is unresolved. For the CDR3, the DNA is TGCGCCAGCAGCCAAGAATTTGTCGGGTACACTGAAGCTTTCTTT. Residues: CASSQEFVGYTEAFF.